This note documents a single T cell receptor beta chain sequence. The data were taken from a study of control samples from healthy donors and cancer patients. Per germline, CDR1 MNHEY and CDR2 SVGAGI. V gave up 7 bases and J gave up 6 bases; unmatched junction bases: 9. The CDR3 is 13 residues long. Libraries were prepared by immunoSEQ multiplex PCR; TCRdb keeps only in-frame clonotypes and omits some of them. The sample yields about 53,000 clones, 87% seen once. This receptor was obtained from a man aged 60 to 69 with head and neck cancer. The V and J genes are TRBV6-5 and TRBJ2-7, with TRBD1 matching over 7 bases. Sequenced input: PBMCs. The CDR3 region is CASKQGEQGEQYF. The CDR3 DNA follows: TGTGCCAGCAAGCAGGGGGAACAAGGCGAGCAGTACTTC.